This T cell receptor beta chain was captured in a study of blood T cell repertoires in COVID-19. TCRdb keeps only in-frame clones here, not all; method: immunoSEQ multiplex PCR. The table records almost 250,000 clones, roughly 91% of them present only once. The sequencing input was PBMCs or T cells enriched from blood (not recorded which). This receptor was obtained from a woman younger than 45 who had recovered from COVID-19.

The CDR3 is CASRRTSGSYNEQFF. For the CDR3, the DNA is TGCGCCAGCAGACGGACTAGCGGGTCCTACAATGAGCAGTTCTTC. The chain carries TRBV5-1 and TRBJ2-1, with 11 bases aligning to TRBD2. The CDR3 has 15 residues. The V segment lost 5 bases and the J segment 1 base; nucleotides outside the gene matches: 2. Germline CDR1 reads SGHRS; CDR2 reads YFSETQ.